The clone carrying this T cell receptor beta chain was seen only once. Its antigen is unknown. Data came from immunoSEQ multiplex PCR; TCRdb stores just in-frame clones and leaves some out. Of about 2.2 million clones listed, around 93% were seen once; the top ten hold 1.5% to 2%. From germline, CDR1 is LNHDA and CDR2 SQIVND (reference sequence). The CDR3 runs 16 residues. The V end was cut by 6 bases, the J end by 5 bases, with 20 bases between. The data stem from a study of shared clonotypes between healthy human individuals. Study results and caveats: Few donors limited the genetic and exposure-history diversity represented.

Cells designated naive CD8 were CD45RO-negative and were positively selected for CCR7, with terminally differentiated effector memory CD45RA+ cells excluded. The TCR originated in a man aged 18 to 35 in good health. Some clones in this sample may be carry-over from other donors' samples. V usage is TRBV19 and J usage is TRBJ2-1, with D perhaps matching TRBD2 (5 bases). Input material: naive CD8+ T cells from PBMCs. CDR3 protein: CASSSMGSQLHNEQFF. In DNA, the CDR3 is TGTGCCAGTAGCTCCATGGGGAGTCAATTACACAATGAGCAGTTCTTC.